This record looks at one TCR beta chain sequence and its context. Germline V gene lookup returns CDR1 SGHRS and CDR2 YFSETQ. Trimming took off 0 bases at V and 7 bases at J, with 14 bases between the two ends. CDR3 length: 16 residues. A Seattle source enrolled patients during active infection and followed them longitudinally. The entry originates in a study of blood T cell repertoires in COVID-19. Looking at the study overall: T cells, B-cell-depleted T cells, or PBMCs provided the cDNA or gDNA that served as material.

The repertoire was sequenced with immunoSEQ multiplex PCR; TCRdb's copy has only in-frame clones and lacks some. The sample has a few hundred thousand clones; over 85% are singletons. Source material: peripheral blood. The source is a woman aged 55 to 70 with COVID-19, enrolled during active disease. The chain joins TRBV5-1 to TRBJ1-6; maybe TRBD1 (6 bases). CDR3 region: CASSLAAPGGNSPLHF. The CDR3 coding sequence is TGCGCCAGCAGCTTGGCGGCACCTGGGGGCAATTCACCCCTCCACTTT.